This entry lists 15 T cell receptor beta chains sequenced from one sample in a study of CD4+ T cells in melanoma. Some clones are missing from TCRdb's copy, which holds only in-frame ones; the method was immunoSEQ multiplex PCR. The sample has around 100,000 clones, roughly 90% seen once. Sequencing was carried out using peripheral blood. These receptors came from a human donor with melanoma.

The CDR3 loop reads CASSGTVTTNQPQHF. Written as DNA, the CDR3 is TGTGCCAGCAGTGGGACAGTGACAACCAATCAGCCCCAGCATTTT. The gene calls are TRBV6-6 and TRBJ1-5, with TRBD1 matching 7 bases. This CDR3 has 15 residues. CDR1 is MNHNY and CDR2 is SVGAGI in the germline V gene (reference sequence). The J segment lost 3 bases and the V segment lost 5 bases, leaving 7 bases of the junction unmatched.

The V gene is TRBV6-6, the J gene TRBJ1-2; no clear D. This CDR3 region has 14 residues. V lost 4 bases, J lost 3 bases, and 12 bases lay in between. Germline CDR1 MNHNY, CDR2 SVGAGI (reference sequence). In DNA form, the CDR3 reads TGTGCCAGCAGTTCCCCCCCCCGGGACTATGGCTACACCTTC. Its protein is CASSSPPRDYGYTF.

In its sample, this clone was seen once. V is TRBV6-5 and J is TRBJ1-2, with 10 bases that match TRBD1. J was trimmed by 2 bases and V by 4 bases; bases with no gene match: 4. Germline values: CDR1 MNHEY, CDR2 SVGAGI. There are 15 residues in the CDR3. The CDR3 DNA reads as TGTGCCAGCAGTTGGAAGGGACAGGGGAACTATGGCTACACCTTC. Translation gives CASSWKGQGNYGYTF.

The chain employs TRBV27 and TRBJ2-7; 7 bases match TRBD2. The CDR3 consists of 16 residues. V trimming: 7 bases; J trimming: 5 bases; junction bases outside the gene matches: 17. Germline CDR1 is MNHEY and CDR2 is SMNVEV (reference sequence). As DNA, the CDR3 is TGTGCCAGCACCCCCGGGACTATCGGATTGAGGGACGAGCAGTACTTC. This translates into CASTPGTIGLRDEQYF.

This clone has just a few counts. The V and J genes are TRBV15 and TRBJ2-1; D call uncertain. This CDR3 spans 13 amino acids. Germline values: CDR1 LNHNV, CDR2 YYDKDF (reference sequence). V was clipped by 5 bases and J by 8 bases, with 13 bases between them. CDR3 nucleotide sequence: TGTGCCACCAGCCTAAGACAAGGCTATGAGCAGTTCTTC. Encoded protein: CATSLRQGYEQFF.

The chain has TRBV27 and TRBJ2-7; weak D call: TRBD2 (7 bases). CDR1 is MNHEY and CDR2 is SMNVEV in the germline V gene (reference sequence). This CDR3 is 15 amino acids long. V lost 1 base and J lost 1, with 11 bases in between. In DNA form, the CDR3 reads TGTGCCAGCAGTTTATTCCGGGGGGCTTCCTACGAGCAGTACTTC. Its translation is CASSLFRGASYEQYF.

V and J are TRBV4-2 and TRBJ1-6; 8 bases line up with TRBD1. Germline-derived CDR1 and CDR2 are LGHNA and YNFKEQ. V dropped 4 bases and J dropped 7; count of bases not matched to a gene: 6. This CDR3 region has 15 residues. CDR3 sequence reads: CASSPGQGKNSPLHF. As DNA, the CDR3 is TGTGCCAGCAGCCCTGGACAGGGAAAAAATTCACCCCTCCACTTT.

The V gene is TRBV11-1, the J gene TRBJ1-1; D is unclear. V was pared by 5 bases and J by 3 bases, with 10 bases between. The germline CDR1 and CDR2 sequences are SGHAT and FQDESV (reference sequence). CDR3 length: 13 amino acids. CDR3 residues: CASSLVRDTEAFF. The CDR3 DNA reads as TGTGCCAGCAGCCTAGTACGGGACACTGAAGCTTTCTTT.

The sample holds one count of this clone. The genes are TRBV29-1 and TRBJ2-3; 7 bases line up with TRBD2. The CDR3 contains 13 residues. After removal of 5 bases from V and 0 bases from J, the junction contained 2 bases not matched to a gene. Germline V gene data show CDR1 as SQVTM and CDR2 as ANQGSEA. The CDR3 region is CSVNSGSTDTQYF. In DNA, the CDR3 is TGCAGCGTTAATAGCGGGAGCACAGATACGCAGTATTTT.

A word on this clone: The sample has other DNA sequences that encode this CDR3 too. J is TRBJ1-2 and V is TRBV7-9; D may be TRBD1 (5 bases). CDR3 length: 14 residues. V gave up 1 base and J gave up 4 bases, with 10 bases separating them. Germline V CDR1 and CDR2: SEHNR, FQNEAQ (reference sequence). The CDR3: CASSLGGGGYGYTF. CDR3 in DNA: TGTGCCAGCAGCTTAGGTGGGGGAGGCTATGGCTACACCTTC.

DNA of the CDR3: TGCGCCAGCAGCTTGGCAGGATCACAGGGGGCAAACACTGAAGCTTTCTTT. This codes for CASSLAGSQGANTEAFF. V gene TRBV5-1 combines with J gene TRBJ1-1, with 9 bases matching TRBD1. Germline V gene data show CDR1 as SGHRS and CDR2 as YFSETQ. J gave up 2 bases and V 0 bases, and 8 bases lay outside the gene matches. This CDR3 has 17 amino acids.

The chain uses TRBV5-4 and TRBJ2-7; no reliable D call. Germline V gives CDR1 SGHNT, CDR2 YYREEE (reference sequence). This CDR3 contains 15 residues. V was pared by 4 bases and J by 0 bases, with 14 bases between. This chain's CDR3 is CASSAKGLSSYEQYF. CDR3 sequence (DNA): TGTGCCAGCAGCGCCAAGGGTCTCAGCTCCTACGAGCAGTACTTC.

The V and J genes are TRBV5-1 and TRBJ2-2; a weak D match, TRBD2 (5 bases). Trimming took off 5 bases at V and 1 base at J, with 9 bases between the two ends. CDR1 is SGHRS, CDR2 YFSETQ, per germline. The CDR3 runs 14 residues. The CDR3: CASREGLNTGELFF. The CDR3 nucleotides read TGCGCCAGCAGAGAGGGTCTGAACACCGGGGAGCTGTTTTTT. The whole variable domain, remainder taken from reference TRBV5-1 and TRBJ2-2, is KAGVTQTPRYLIKTRGQQVTLSCSPISGHRSVSWYQQTPGQGLQFLFEYFSETQRNKGNFPGRFSGRQFSNSRSEMNVSTLELGDSALYLCASREGLNTGELFFGEGSRLTVL.

DNA for the CDR3: TGTGCCAGCAGCGTAGCTAGTGCTAGCGGAGATACGCAGTATTTT. It yields the protein CASSVASASGDTQYF. The chain recombines TRBV9 with TRBJ2-3, with 7 bases that match TRBD2. Germline values: CDR1 SGDLS, CDR2 YYNGEE. CDR3 length: 15 residues. With 0 bases clipped from V and 5 bases from J, the junction kept 6 bases outside the gene matches.

The chain is built from TRBV21-1 and TRBJ2-7; the table assigns TRBD1, which was not confirmed against the DNA. TRBV21-1 is a known pseudogene. The CDR3 spans 14 residues. This CDR3 is CASSKGRITYEQYF. CDR3 in DNA: TGTGCCAGCAGCAAGGGGCGGATTACCTACGAGCAGTACTTC.